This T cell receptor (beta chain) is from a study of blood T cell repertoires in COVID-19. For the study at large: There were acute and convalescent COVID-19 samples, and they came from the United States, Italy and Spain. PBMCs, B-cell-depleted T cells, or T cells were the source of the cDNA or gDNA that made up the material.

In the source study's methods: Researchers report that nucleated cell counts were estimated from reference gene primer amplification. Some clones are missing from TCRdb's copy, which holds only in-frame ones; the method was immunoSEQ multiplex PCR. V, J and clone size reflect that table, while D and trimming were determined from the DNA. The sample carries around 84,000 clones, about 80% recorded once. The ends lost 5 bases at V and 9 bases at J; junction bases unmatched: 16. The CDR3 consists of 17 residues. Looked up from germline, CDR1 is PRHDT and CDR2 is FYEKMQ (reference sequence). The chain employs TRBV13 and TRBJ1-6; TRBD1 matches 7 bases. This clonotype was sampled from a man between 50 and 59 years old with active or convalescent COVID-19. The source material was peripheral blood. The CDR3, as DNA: TGTGCCAGCAGCCGCGCGTCAGCCGGGGACAGAGGTTCACCCCTCCACTTT. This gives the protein CASSRASAGDRGSPLHF.